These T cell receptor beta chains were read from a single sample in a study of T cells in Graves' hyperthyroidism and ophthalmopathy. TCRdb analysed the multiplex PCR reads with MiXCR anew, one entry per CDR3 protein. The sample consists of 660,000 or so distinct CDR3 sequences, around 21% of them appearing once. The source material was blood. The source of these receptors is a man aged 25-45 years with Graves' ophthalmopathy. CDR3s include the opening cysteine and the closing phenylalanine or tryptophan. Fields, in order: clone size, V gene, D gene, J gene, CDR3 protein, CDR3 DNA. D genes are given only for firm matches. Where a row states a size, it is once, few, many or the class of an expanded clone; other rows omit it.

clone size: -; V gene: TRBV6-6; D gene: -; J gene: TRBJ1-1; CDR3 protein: CASSYSFRNTEAFF; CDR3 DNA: TGTGCCAGCAGTTACTCTTTCAGAAACACTGAAGCTTTCTTT
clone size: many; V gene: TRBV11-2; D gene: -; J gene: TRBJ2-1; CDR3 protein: CASSSELAESDEQFF; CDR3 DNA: TGTGCCAGCAGCTCCGAACTAGCAGAAAGTGATGAGCAGTTCTTC
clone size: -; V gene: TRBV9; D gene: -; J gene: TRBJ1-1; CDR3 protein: CASSPPGMSTEAFF; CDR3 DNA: TGTGCCAGCAGCCCCCCCGGGATGAGCACTGAAGCTTTCTTT
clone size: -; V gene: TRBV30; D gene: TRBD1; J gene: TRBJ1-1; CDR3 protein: CAWRPPQGIPFEAFF; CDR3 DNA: TGTGCCTGGAGGCCTCCACAGGGGATACCATTTGAAGCTTTCTTT
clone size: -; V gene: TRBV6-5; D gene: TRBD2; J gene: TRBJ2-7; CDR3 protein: CASTWLAEGIREQYF; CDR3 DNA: TGTGCCAGCACTTGGCTAGCGGAGGGAATCCGCGAGCAGTACTTC
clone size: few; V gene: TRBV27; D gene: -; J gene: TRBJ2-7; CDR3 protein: CASSEFGGSSYEQYF; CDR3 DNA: TGTGCCAGCAGTGAGTTCGGGGGAAGCTCCTACGAGCAGTACTTC
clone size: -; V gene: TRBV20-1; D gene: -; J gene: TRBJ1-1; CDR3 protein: CSPQGFTEAFF; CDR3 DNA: TGCAGTCCGCAGGGCTTCACTGAAGCTTTCTTT
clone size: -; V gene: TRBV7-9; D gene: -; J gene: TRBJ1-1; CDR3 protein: CASSSLQGEAFF; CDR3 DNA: TGTGCCAGCAGCTCTCTCCAGGGGGAAGCTTTCTTT
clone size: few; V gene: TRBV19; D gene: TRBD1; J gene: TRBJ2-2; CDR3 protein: CASRSPGTGNTGELFF; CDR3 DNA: TGTGCCAGTAGATCTCCCGGGACAGGCAACACCGGGGAGCTGTTTTTT
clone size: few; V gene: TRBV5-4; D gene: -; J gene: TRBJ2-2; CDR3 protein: CASSSRARNTGELFF; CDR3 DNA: TGTGCCAGCAGCTCCCGGGCCAGAAACACCGGGGAGCTGTTTTTT
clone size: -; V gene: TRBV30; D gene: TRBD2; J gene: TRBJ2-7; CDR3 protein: CAWAWGGAYEQYF; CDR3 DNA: TGTGCCTGGGCGTGGGGGGGAGCCTACGAGCAGTACTTC
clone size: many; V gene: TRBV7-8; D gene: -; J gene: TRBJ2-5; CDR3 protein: CASSLGSAGETQYF; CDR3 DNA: TGTGCCAGCAGCTTAGGATCGGCAGGAGAGACCCAGTACTTC
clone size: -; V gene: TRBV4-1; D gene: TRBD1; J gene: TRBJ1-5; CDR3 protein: CASSQGTDRGLQPQHF; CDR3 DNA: TGCGCCAGCAGCCAAGGCACGGACAGGGGACTTCAGCCCCAGCATTTT
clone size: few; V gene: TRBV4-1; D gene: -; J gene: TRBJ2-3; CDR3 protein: CASSQDLNPDTQYF; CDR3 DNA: TGCGCCAGCAGCCAAGACTTGAACCCAGATACGCAGTATTTT
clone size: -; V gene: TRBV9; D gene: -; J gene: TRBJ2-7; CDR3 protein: CASSVSSRRVDEQYF; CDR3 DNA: TGTGCCAGCAGCGTGTCTAGCAGGAGAGTCGACGAGCAGTACTTC
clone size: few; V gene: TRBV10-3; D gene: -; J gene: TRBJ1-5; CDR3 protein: CAISEGTPDQPQHF; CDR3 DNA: TGTGCCATCAGTGAGGGAACTCCGGATCAGCCCCAGCATTTT
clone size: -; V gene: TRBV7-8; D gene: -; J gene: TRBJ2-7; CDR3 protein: CASSTRATVRGEQYF; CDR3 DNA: TGTGCCAGCAGCACTAGAGCTACAGTTAGAGGCGAGCAGTACTTC
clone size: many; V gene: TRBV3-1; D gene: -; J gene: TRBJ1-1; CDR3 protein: CASSQLGGRTEAFF; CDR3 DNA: TGTGCCAGCAGCCAGTTAGGGGGAAGGACTGAAGCTTTCTTT
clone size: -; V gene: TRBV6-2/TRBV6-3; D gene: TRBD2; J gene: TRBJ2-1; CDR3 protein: CASRFRLAGDNEQFF; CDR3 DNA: TGTGCCAGCAGATTCAGACTAGCGGGAGACAATGAGCAGTTCTTC
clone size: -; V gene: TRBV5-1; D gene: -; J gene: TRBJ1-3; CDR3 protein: CASSEPGAGGNTIYF; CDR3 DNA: TGCGCCAGCAGCGAACCCGGGGCCGGCGGAAACACCATATATTTT
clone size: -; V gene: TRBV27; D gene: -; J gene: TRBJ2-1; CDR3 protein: CASSLYGGGGEQFF; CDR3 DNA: TGTGCCAGCAGTTTATATGGAGGGGGCGGTGAGCAGTTCTTC
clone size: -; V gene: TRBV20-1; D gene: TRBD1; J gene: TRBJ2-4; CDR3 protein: CSAPPGQGNQNIQYF; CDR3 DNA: TGCAGTGCTCCCCCCGGACAGGGGAACCAAAACATTCAGTACTTC
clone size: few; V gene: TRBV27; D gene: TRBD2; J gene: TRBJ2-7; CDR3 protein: CASSSYSGSGAYEQYF; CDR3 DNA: TGTGCCAGCAGTTCGTATAGCGGGAGTGGGGCCTACGAGCAGTACTTC
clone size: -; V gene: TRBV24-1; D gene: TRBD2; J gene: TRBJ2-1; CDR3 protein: CATSDWQGAGGNEQFF; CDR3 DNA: TGTGCCACCAGTGATTGGCAGGGAGCGGGAGGCAATGAGCAGTTCTTC